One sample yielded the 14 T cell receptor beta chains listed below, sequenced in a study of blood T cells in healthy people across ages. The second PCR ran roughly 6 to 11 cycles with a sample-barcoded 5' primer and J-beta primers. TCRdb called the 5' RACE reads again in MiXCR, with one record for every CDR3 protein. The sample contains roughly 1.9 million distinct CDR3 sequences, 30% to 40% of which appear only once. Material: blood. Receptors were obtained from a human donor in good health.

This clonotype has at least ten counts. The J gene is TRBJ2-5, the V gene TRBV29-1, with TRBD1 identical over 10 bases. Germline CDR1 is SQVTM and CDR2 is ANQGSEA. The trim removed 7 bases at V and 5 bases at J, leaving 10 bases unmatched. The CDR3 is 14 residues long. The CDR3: CSAPSGQGRETQYF. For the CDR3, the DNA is TGCAGCGCCCCGTCGGGACAGGGGCGGGAGACCCAGTACTTC.

The CDR3 nucleotides are TGTGCCAGCAGTGGCGCAGGGGCCCAAGAGACCCAGTACTTC. As protein: CASSGAGAQETQYF. The chain couples TRBV12-3 or TRBV12-4 to TRBJ2-5; D is possibly TRBD1 (6 bases). The ends were cut back, 5 bases at V and 1 base at J, with 11 bases in the middle. CDR3 size: 14 residues.

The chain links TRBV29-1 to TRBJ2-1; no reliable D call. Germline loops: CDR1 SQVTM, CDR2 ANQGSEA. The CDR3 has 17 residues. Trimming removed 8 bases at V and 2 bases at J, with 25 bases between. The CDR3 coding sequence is TGCAGCTCAACCGGGTCTTACTCCACCGAAACCTACAATGAGCAGTTCTTC. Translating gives CSSTGSYSTETYNEQFF.

For the CDR3, the DNA is TGTGCCAGCAGAGGAGACAGGGAGAGCTATGGCTACACCTTC. Protein product: CASRGDRESYGYTF. The V call is TRBV6-1, the J call TRBJ1-2; 7 bases are shared with TRBD1. CDR3 length: 14 amino acids. From germline, CDR1 is MNHNS and CDR2 SASEGT. The V and J ends lost 6 bases and 4 bases, in that order; junction bases with no gene match: 8.

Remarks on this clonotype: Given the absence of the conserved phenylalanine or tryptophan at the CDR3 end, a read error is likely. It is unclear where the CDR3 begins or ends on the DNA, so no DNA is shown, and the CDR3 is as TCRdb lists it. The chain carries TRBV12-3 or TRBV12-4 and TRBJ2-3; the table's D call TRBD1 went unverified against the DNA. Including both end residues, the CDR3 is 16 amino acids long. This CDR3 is CASSFLAGVRTDTEYS.

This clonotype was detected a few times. The CDR3 is CASSLAGTPRTEAFF. In DNA form, the CDR3 reads TGTGCCAGCAGCTTAGCGGGGACCCCAAGGACTGAAGCTTTCTTT. The gene calls are TRBV7-2 and TRBJ1-1; a weak D match, TRBD1 (5 bases). Germline assignment: CDR1 SGHTA and CDR2 FQGNSA. The CDR3 consists of 15 residues. Trimming shortened V by 0 bases and J by 5 bases, and 13 bases separated the two germline ends.

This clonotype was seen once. CDR3 in DNA: TGTGCCAGCAGCCTCTCGACAGACCCTAACACCGGGGAGCTGTTTTTT. This encodes CASSLSTDPNTGELFF. The rearrangement links TRBV11-3 to TRBJ2-2; tentatively, D is TRBD1 (5 bases). The CDR3 sequence is 16 residues long. CDR1 and CDR2 (germline): SGHNT, YENEEA. Trimming removed 5 bases at V and 2 bases at J, with 15 bases between.

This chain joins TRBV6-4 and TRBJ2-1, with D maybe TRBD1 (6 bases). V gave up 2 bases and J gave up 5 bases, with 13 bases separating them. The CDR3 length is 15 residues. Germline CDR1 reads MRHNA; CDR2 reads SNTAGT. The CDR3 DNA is TGTGCCAGCAGTGACCTTCCAGGGGTTAACAATGAGCAGTTCTTC. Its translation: CASSDLPGVNNEQFF.

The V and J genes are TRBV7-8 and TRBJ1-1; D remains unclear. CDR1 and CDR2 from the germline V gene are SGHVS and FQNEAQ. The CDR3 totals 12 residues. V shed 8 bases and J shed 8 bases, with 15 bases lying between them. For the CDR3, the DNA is TGTGCCAGCGGACCCCGGGCAGCAGAAGCTTTCTTT. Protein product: CASGPRAAEAFF.

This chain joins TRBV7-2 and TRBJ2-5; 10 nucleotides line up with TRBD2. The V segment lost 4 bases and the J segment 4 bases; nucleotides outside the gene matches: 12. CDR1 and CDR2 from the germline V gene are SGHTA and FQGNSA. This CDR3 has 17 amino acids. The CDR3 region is CASSSPLAGDFRETQYF. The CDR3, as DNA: TGTGCCAGCAGCTCACCTCTAGCGGGGGATTTCAGAGAGACCCAGTACTTC.

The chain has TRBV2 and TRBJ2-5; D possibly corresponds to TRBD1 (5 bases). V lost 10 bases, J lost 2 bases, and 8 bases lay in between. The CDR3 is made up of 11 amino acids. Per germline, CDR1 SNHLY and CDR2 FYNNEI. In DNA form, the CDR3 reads TGTGCCACGACAGATCAAGAGACCCAGTACTTC. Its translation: CATTDQETQYF.

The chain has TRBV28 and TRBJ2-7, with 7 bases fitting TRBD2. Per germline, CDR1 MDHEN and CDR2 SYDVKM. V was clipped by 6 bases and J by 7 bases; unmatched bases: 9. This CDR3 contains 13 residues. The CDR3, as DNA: TGTGCCAGCAGGACTAGCAGACGGGAGGAGCAGTACTTC. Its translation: CASRTSRREEQYF.

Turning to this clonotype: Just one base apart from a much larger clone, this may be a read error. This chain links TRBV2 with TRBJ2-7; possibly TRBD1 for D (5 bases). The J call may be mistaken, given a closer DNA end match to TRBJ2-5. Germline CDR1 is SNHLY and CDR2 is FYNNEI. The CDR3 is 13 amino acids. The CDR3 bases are TGTGCCAGCAGTTTCGACAGCCAAGGGACCCAGTACTTC. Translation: CASSFDSQGTQYF.

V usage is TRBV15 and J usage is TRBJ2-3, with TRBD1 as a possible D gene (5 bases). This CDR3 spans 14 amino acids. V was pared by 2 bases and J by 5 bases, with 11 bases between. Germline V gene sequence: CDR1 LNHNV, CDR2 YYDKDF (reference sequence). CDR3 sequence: CATSRRTSEDTQYF. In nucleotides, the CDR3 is TGTGCCACCAGCAGAAGGACAAGCGAAGATACGCAGTATTTT.